A selection of T cell receptor beta chains follows, all from one sample in a study of response to subunit inactivated influenza vaccine. TCRdb processed the RT-PCR reads anew with MiXCR; each CDR3 protein has one entry. The sample yields a few hundred thousand distinct CDR3 sequences, about 15% seen once. Source: PBMCs from blood, taken 11 to 12 days after vaccination. Receptors were obtained from a middle-aged man who received an inactivated influenza vaccine. CDR3s include the opening cysteine and the closing phenylalanine or tryptophan. Each record gives: clone size, V gene, J gene, D gene, CDR3 DNA, CDR3 protein. D genes are given only for firm matches. Size is omitted from some rows. Given values are once, few, many or a class for expanded clones.

>few|TRBV20-1|TRBJ2-3|TRBD2
TGCAGTGCCGACTACCGGGCTAGCGGGGACACAGATACGCAGTATTTT
CSADYRASGDTDTQYF
>few|TRBV6-5|TRBJ2-5|NA
TGTGCCAGCAGTTACACTCGAGTGCCATTCGGAGAGACCCAGTACTTC
CASSYTRVPFGETQYF
>NA|TRBV5-5|TRBJ2-1|TRBD2
TGTGCCAGCAGTCTACGGGAGGGTGAGCAGTTCTTC
CASSLREGEQFF
>few|TRBV7-9|TRBJ2-1|NA
TGTGCCAGCAGCCCTGGGCCCGCTGGAGAGCAGTTCTTC
CASSPGPAGEQFF
>many|TRBV29-1|TRBJ1-5|NA
TGCAGCGTTGCTAGTGGGAATAGCAATCAGCCCCAGCATTTT
CSVASGNSNQPQHF
>NA|TRBV7-8|TRBJ2-2|NA
TGTGCCAGCAGCTTAAAGGAGCACGGGGAGCTGTTTTTT
CASSLKEHGELFF
>NA|TRBV20-1|TRBJ1-6|TRBD1
TGCAGTGCTAGTGGAGCTTTACAGGGGGACCGGGAAGCCCTCCACTTT
CSASGALQGDREALHF
>NA|TRBV18|TRBJ1-5|NA
TGTGCCAGCTCACGAGGGTCCGCCGGCGGCAATCAGCCCCAGCATTTT
CASSRGSAGGNQPQHF
>many|TRBV6-1|TRBJ2-3|NA
TGTGCCAGCAGACAACCTAGCGGCACAGATACGCAGTATTTT
CASRQPSGTDTQYF
>few|TRBV7-9|TRBJ2-7|NA
TGTGCCAGCAGCTTTAACAAGGGGGTCTCTGCCTACGAGCAGTACTTC
CASSFNKGVSAYEQYF
>once|TRBV6-1|TRBJ1-1|NA
TGTGCCAGCAGTACCGCCAGGGCGGGGGGCCTGAACACTGAAGCTTTCTTT
CASSTARAGGLNTEAFF
>few|TRBV20-1|TRBJ2-1|TRBD2
TGCAGTGCGATGACCCTAGCGGGAACCTACAATGAGCAGTTCTTC
CSAMTLAGTYNEQFF
>few|TRBV3-1|TRBJ2-1|TRBD2
TGTGCCAGCAGATACGGGACTAGTGGGAATGAGCAGTTCTTC
CASRYGTSGNEQFF
>few|TRBV11-2|TRBJ2-2|TRBD2
TGTGCCAGCAGCTTTAGCGGGGGGGCCCCCGGGGAGCTGTTTTTT
CASSFSGGAPGELFF
>few|TRBV20-1|TRBJ2-4|NA
TGCAGTGCTAGAGATCCACAATTACTAGCCAAAAACATTCAGTACTTC
CSARDPQLLAKNIQYF
>many|TRBV29-1|TRBJ2-1|NA
TGCAGCGTTGTGAGGGGTGTGAATGAGCAGTTCTTC
CSVVRGVNEQFF
>few|TRBV10-3|TRBJ2-3|NA
TGTGCCATCAGTGAGTCGAACCCGAACACAGATACGCAGTATTTT
CAISESNPNTDTQYF
>few|TRBV5-4|TRBJ1-1|NA
TGTGCCAGCAGCTTGGATGTCAGGGATGCTTTCTTT
CASSLDVRDAFF
>few|TRBV3-1|TRBJ1-4|NA
TGTGCCAGCAGCCAAGATCTTAAAAAACTGTTTTTT
CASSQDLKKLFF
>NA|TRBV30|TRBJ2-2|NA
TGTGCCTGGAGTGTACGGATGGCCGGGGAGCTGTTTTTT
CAWSVRMAGELFF
>few|TRBV24-1|TRBJ2-2|NA
TGTGCCACCAGTGGTTCGGACAGATACACCGGGGAGCTGTTTTTT
CATSGSDRYTGELFF
>many|TRBV15|TRBJ2-3|NA
TGTGCCACCAGCAGACTACCAGCGGGTTCCTCTAGCACAGATACGCAGTATTTT
CATSRLPAGSSSTDTQYF
>few|TRBV4-3|TRBJ2-1|NA
TGCGCCAGCAGCCCAAATCTGGTGAGATCGGAGCAGTTCTTC
CASSPNLVRSEQFF
>NA|TRBV4-2|TRBJ2-1|NA
TGTGCCAGCAGCCAAACTCCTACCGGGAACAATGAGCAGTTCTTC
CASSQTPTGNNEQFF
>few|TRBV18|TRBJ2-7|TRBD2
TGTGCCAGCTCACCACGGTTTAGCGGGAGCGAGCAGTACTTC
CASSPRFSGSEQYF
>few|TRBV20-1|TRBJ2-3|NA
TGCAGTGCAAGTTGGGACCACACAGATACGCAGTATTTT
CSASWDHTDTQYF
>NA|TRBV18|TRBJ1-1|TRBD1
TGTGCCAGCTCACCACAACAGGGGGCAACTGAAGCTTTCTTT
CASSPQQGATEAFF
>few|TRBV29-1|TRBJ2-7|TRBD1
TGCAGCGTTGAAGACTTACACCCGGGACAGGGGGCTTACGAGCAGTACTTC
CSVEDLHPGQGAYEQYF
>few|TRBV12-3/TRBV12-4|TRBJ2-1|NA
TGTGCCAGCAGCCTTAGGGAAAATGAGCAGTTCTTC
CASSLRENEQFF
>NA|TRBV20-1|TRBJ2-4|NA
TGCAGTGCTAGAGATCTGGCCAGACTAGCCAAAAACATTCAGTACTTC
CSARDLARLAKNIQYF
>NA|TRBV5-1|TRBJ2-5|TRBD2
TGCGCCAGCAGCTTAACCGGGACTACCAAAGAGACCCAGTACTTC
CASSLTGTTKETQYF
>NA|TRBV29-1|TRBJ2-1|TRBD2
TGCAGCGTTGCGTGGACTAGCGGATACAATGAGCAGTTCTTC
CSVAWTSGYNEQFF
>few|TRBV20-1|TRBJ2-3|TRBD1
TGCAGTGCTAGTTTGGGACAGTCTTACACAGATACGCAGTATTTT
CSASLGQSYTDTQYF
>NA|TRBV7-9|TRBJ1-4|NA
TGTGCCAGCAGCCAGATCCGGGGGGAAGATGAAAAACTGTTTTTT
CASSQIRGEDEKLFF
>few|TRBV11-2|TRBJ2-4|NA
TGTGCCAGCAGCCAAAACAGGAAAAACATTCAGTACTTC
CASSQNRKNIQYF
>few|TRBV28|TRBJ2-2|TRBD2
TGTGCCAGCAGTTTTGCCAGCGGGAATACCGGGGAGCTGTTTTTT
CASSFASGNTGELFF
>few|TRBV5-1|TRBJ1-2|TRBD1
TGCGCCAGCAGCTTAACGGGACAGGGGGTCTATGGCTACACCTTC
CASSLTGQGVYGYTF
>NA|TRBV7-2|TRBJ2-7|NA
TGTGCCAGCAGCTTAGCACAGTCAAGCTACGAGCAGTACTTC
CASSLAQSSYEQYF
>many|TRBV4-2|TRBJ2-3|TRBD1
TGTGCCAGCAGCCAAGAGGGACAGAGGGGCACAGATACGCAGTATTTT
CASSQEGQRGTDTQYF
>few|TRBV5-1|TRBJ2-3|TRBD1
TGCGCCAGCAGCAAGGGACAGGTTAGCACAGATACGCAGTATTTT
CASSKGQVSTDTQYF
>NA|TRBV29-1|TRBJ1-2|NA
TGCAGCGTTTTTTCGCCTACTAACTATGGCTACACCTTC
CSVFSPTNYGYTF
>NA|TRBV10-3|TRBJ2-5|NA
TGTGCCATCAGGGGGGGCAGAAACCCCCAAGAGACCCAGTACTTC
CAIRGGRNPQETQYF
>NA|TRBV5-1|TRBJ2-1|TRBD2
TGCGCCAGCAGCTTGGGAGTAGCGGGGTGGGATGAGCAGTTCTTC
CASSLGVAGWDEQFF
>few|TRBV18|TRBJ2-5|NA
TGTGCCAGCTCACCAAGGCAGGCGGGTGGAGAGACCCAGTACTTC
CASSPRQAGGETQYF
>NA|TRBV12-3/TRBV12-4|TRBJ2-3|NA
TGTGCCAGCAGTGGGGGGGCAGTGGTTTTGACAGATACGCAGTATTTT
CASSGGAVVLTDTQYF
>few|TRBV24-1|TRBJ2-7|NA
TGTGCCACCAGTGCGGCCGGGGGCGAGCAGTACTTC
CATSAAGGEQYF
>NA|TRBV19|TRBJ2-1|TRBD2
TGTGCCAGTAGTATTTTCTCGGGAGGAAGAATCCCTAATGAGCAGTTCTTC
CASSIFSGGRIPNEQFF
>few|TRBV18|TRBJ2-1|NA
TGTGCCAGCTCACCACAAAGAGGATACAATGAGCAGTTCTTC
CASSPQRGYNEQFF
>NA|TRBV5-1|TRBJ2-7|NA
TGCGCCAGCAGCTTGGGGAGGGGAAGATACGAGCAGTACTTC
CASSLGRGRYEQYF
>NA|TRBV29-1|TRBJ2-1|NA
TGCAGCGTTCGCCCTAGTCGGGAGCAGTTCTTC
CSVRPSREQFF